The present TCR beta chain was sequenced within a study of blood T cell repertoires in COVID-19. On the study more broadly: Samples taken during acute and convalescent COVID-19 were collected in the United States, Italy and Spain. In each case, the material was cDNA or gDNA derived from T cells, B-cell-depleted T cells, or PBMCs.

The CDR3 length is 15 residues. CDR1 and CDR2 from the germline V gene are SGHNT and YYREEE (reference sequence). The junction had 6 bases not matched to a gene; V was cut back by 4 bases and J by 0 bases. This table comes from immunoSEQ multiplex PCR, and its TCRdb copy is limited to in-frame clones, with some not included. This table has around 200,000 clones, 80% to 90% appearing once. The study recruited people aged 18 to 89 years across more than 20 US areas. The sequence came from a man aged 30-40 years who had recovered from COVID-19. The sequenced sample was PBMCs or T cells enriched from blood (not recorded which). The V gene is TRBV5-4, the J gene TRBJ2-7; 8 bases match TRBD2. The chain's CDR3 is CASSGGGTSSYEQYF. The CDR3 DNA follows: TGTGCCAGCAGCGGAGGAGGGACTAGCTCCTACGAGCAGTACTTC.